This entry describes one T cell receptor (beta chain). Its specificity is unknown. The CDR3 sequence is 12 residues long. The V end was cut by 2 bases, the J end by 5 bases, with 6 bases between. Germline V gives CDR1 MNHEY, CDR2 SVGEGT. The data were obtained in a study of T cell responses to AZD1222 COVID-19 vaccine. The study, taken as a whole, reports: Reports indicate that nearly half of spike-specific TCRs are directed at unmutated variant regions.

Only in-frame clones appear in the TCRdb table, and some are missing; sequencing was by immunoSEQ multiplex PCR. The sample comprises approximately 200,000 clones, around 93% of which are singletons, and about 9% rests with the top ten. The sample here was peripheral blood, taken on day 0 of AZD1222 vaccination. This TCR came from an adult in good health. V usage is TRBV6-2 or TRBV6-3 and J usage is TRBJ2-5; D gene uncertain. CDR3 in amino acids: CASSYRSETQYF. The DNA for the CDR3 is TGTGCCAGCAGTTACAGATCGGAGACCCAGTACTTC.